These 28 T cell receptor beta chains came from one sample sequenced in a study of shared clonotypes between healthy human individuals. Assay: immunoSEQ multiplex PCR; the TCRdb copy retains only in-frame clones and omits some. The sample consists of about 530,000 clones, 90% to 96% of them appearing once. The sample taken for sequencing was naive CD4+ T cells sorted from blood. Sample subset: CD45RA+ positively selected. All receptors come from a woman aged 25 to 39 in good health.

The V gene is TRBV2, the J gene TRBJ1-1; D is possibly TRBD1 (5 bases). This CDR3 contains 15 residues. V gave up 5 bases and J gave up 2 bases, with 15 bases separating them. Germline V CDR1 and CDR2: SNHLY, FYNNEI. CDR3 DNA: TGTGCCAGCAGTATAAGGAGGGGTGCCAACACTGAAGCTTTCTTT. This sequence encodes CASSIRRGANTEAFF.

The V and J genes are TRBV5-1 and TRBJ2-7, with TRBD1 identical over 12 bases. The junction had 14 bases not matched to a gene; V was cut back by 6 bases and J by 7 bases. This CDR3 contains 16 residues. Germline V gene data show CDR1 as SGHRS and CDR2 as YFSETQ. DNA for the CDR3: TGCGCCAGCAACTTTCACCCGGGACAGGGGGCTGATGAGCAGTACTTC. Residues: CASNFHPGQGADEQYF.

The V gene is TRBV14, the J gene TRBJ2-7, with 10 bases matching TRBD1. V trimming: 4 bases; J trimming: 1 base; junction bases outside the gene matches: 10. This CDR3 has 17 amino acids. Germline CDR1 is SGHDN and CDR2 is FVKESK. This chain's CDR3 is CASSRTGGTGASYEQYF. Written as DNA, the CDR3 is TGTGCCAGCAGCCGAACGGGGGGGACAGGGGCGTCCTACGAGCAGTACTTC.

The rearrangement uses TRBV10-2 and TRBJ2-7; D is uncertain. Germline V lookup: CDR1 WSHSY, CDR2 SAAADI. CDR3 size: 16 residues. The V end lost 0 bases, the J end lost 0 bases, and 12 bases lay between the germline ends. CDR3 DNA sequence: TGCGCCAGCAGTGAGTCGCCGGGCCCAACCTCCTACGAGCAGTACTTC. It encodes CASSESPGPTSYEQYF.

This clone is a singleton in its sample. V gene TRBV7-2 combines with J gene TRBJ1-2; no clear D. The CDR3 sequence is 15 residues long. Germline V gene sequence: CDR1 SGHTA, CDR2 FQGNSA. V gave up 1 base and J gave up 2 bases, with 11 bases separating them. The CDR3, as DNA: TGTGCCAGCAGCTTAGTAAGCCAAGGAAACTATGGCTACACCTTC. It encodes CASSLVSQGNYGYTF.

This chain uses TRBV19 with TRBJ2-7, with 7 positions matching TRBD1. CDR1 and CDR2 (germline): LNHDA, SQIVND (reference sequence). CDR3 size: 16 residues. The V gene end was trimmed by 6 bases and the J gene end by 4 bases; junction bases not matched to a gene: 15. CDR3 nucleotides: TGTGCCAGTAGCCCAAGGGGCAGGGGGATCAAATACGAGCAGTACTTC. Its protein product is CASSPRGRGIKYEQYF.

This rearrangement joins TRBV2 to TRBJ1-2, with 7 bases identical to TRBD1. From germline, CDR1 is SNHLY and CDR2 FYNNEI. The ends lost 7 bases at V and 5 bases at J; junction bases unmatched: 7. The CDR3 totals 13 residues. The CDR3: CASTIQGTYGYTF. The CDR3 DNA sequence: TGTGCCAGCACCATACAGGGGACTTATGGCTACACCTTC.

As regards this clone: The sample carries other DNA sequences with the same CDR3. V gene TRBV18 combines with J gene TRBJ2-1, with 8 bases fitting TRBD2. Germline trimming cut 3 bases from V and 6 bases from J; bases unmatched to any gene: 4. This CDR3 region has 14 residues. Per germline, CDR1 KGHSH and CDR2 LQKENI. In DNA form, the CDR3 reads TGTGCCAGCTCACCCGGACTAGCTGGCAATGAGCAGTTCTTC. It is translated as CASSPGLAGNEQFF.

The J gene is TRBJ2-7, the V gene TRBV2; possibly TRBD1 or TRBD2 for D (5 bases each). The CDR3 totals 12 residues. Trimming left V 5 bases short and J 12 bases short, with 17 bases between. The germline V gene has CDR1 SNHLY and CDR2 FYNNEI. The CDR3 DNA follows: TGTGCCAGCAGTCAGCCCGGGACCCGAGGGTACTTC. This sequence encodes CASSQPGTRGYF.

V usage is TRBV21-1 and J usage is TRBJ2-3; the table's D call, TRBD2, has no DNA check behind it. TRBV21-1 is flagged as a pseudogene. This CDR3 contains 16 residues. The CDR3 loop reads CASSKGAGLGLDTQYF. In DNA, the CDR3 is TGTGCCAGCAGCAAAGGGGCGGGTCTTGGGCTAGATACGCAGTATTTT.

The V and J genes are TRBV5-1 and TRBJ2-1; D is ambiguous. Germline CDR1 and CDR2: SGHRS and YFSETQ. Between the trimmed V and J ends, which lost 8 bases and 7 bases, there was a span of 10 bases. This CDR3 contains 11 residues. For the CDR3, the DNA is TGCGCCAGTCATGACCTAAATGAGCAGTTCTTC. It translates to CASHDLNEQFF.

In this sample, this clone turned up once. This rearrangement joins TRBV4-2 to TRBJ1-4; D possibly corresponds to TRBD1 (6 bases). CDR3 size: 14 residues. V shed 0 bases and J shed 7 bases, with 9 bases lying between them. Germline V gene sequence: CDR1 LGHNA, CDR2 YNFKEQ. CDR3 DNA: TGTGCCAGCAGCCAAGATGGACAGAGTGAAAAACTGTTTTTT. Translating gives CASSQDGQSEKLFF.

As regards this clone: This CDR3 is also generated by other DNA sequences in the sample. The V call is TRBV6-1, the J call TRBJ2-6; D is uncertain. CDR3 size: 15 residues. V lost 1 base, J lost 4 bases, and 8 bases lay in between. Per germline, CDR1 MNHNS and CDR2 SASEGT. In nucleotides, the CDR3 is TGTGCCAGCAGTGAAGGCGGTTCCGGGGCCAACGTCCTGACTTTC. Translation: CASSEGGSGANVLTF.

A note on this clone: The junction and the germline gene differ at one end; a read error may be behind it. The rearrangement joins TRBV6-5 to TRBJ2-4, with D unresolved. This CDR3 has 15 residues. Germline V lookup: CDR1 MNHEY, CDR2 SVGAGI. As DNA, the CDR3 is TGTGCCAGCAGTTACTCGAGGTTCGCCAGAAACATTCAGTACTTC. Its translation is CASSYSRFARNIQYF.

V and J are TRBV6-1 and TRBJ1-2, with D unclear. Trimming cost V 10 bases and J 4 bases, with 13 bases left between them. CDR1 and CDR2 from the germline V gene are MNHNS and SASEGT. The CDR3 is 12 residues long. The chain's CDR3 is CATETPLYGYTF. The DNA for the CDR3 is TGTGCCACCGAGACACCTCTCTATGGCTACACCTTC.

The rearrangement uses TRBV2 and TRBJ1-2; the D gene is possibly TRBD1 (5 bases). From germline, CDR1 is SNHLY and CDR2 FYNNEI. V was clipped by 6 bases and J by 7 bases, with 15 bases between them. The CDR3 has 13 residues. The CDR3 loop is CASRSEGLGGYTF. CDR3 nucleotide sequence: TGTGCCAGCAGGTCTGAGGGGTTGGGTGGCTACACCTTC.

V usage is TRBV2 and J usage is TRBJ2-5; 10 positions match TRBD1. The tail of the sequence fits TRBJ2-7 better, so the J call may be wrong. The CDR3 length is 14 residues. The germline V gene has CDR1 SNHLY and CDR2 FYNNEI. CDR3 bases: TGTGCCAGCAAACCGGGACAGGGGACCTACGAGCAGTACTTC. Translation gives CASKPGQGTYEQYF.

This clone has only one observation. Other DNA sequences in the same sample also yield this CDR3. V and J are TRBV5-1 and TRBJ2-5, with D maybe TRBD1 (6 bases). The CDR3 length is 13 residues. Germline CDR1 is SGHRS and CDR2 is YFSETQ. V was pared by 3 bases and J by 2 bases, with 8 bases between. CDR3: CASSWGPQETQYF. The CDR3 nucleotides read TGCGCCAGCAGCTGGGGGCCACAAGAGACCCAGTACTTC.

This clone was seen a few times. V is TRBV9 and J is TRBJ1-2; unclear D gene. Germline V gene lookup returns CDR1 SGDLS and CDR2 YYNGEE. V dropped 6 bases and J dropped 8 bases, with 14 bases sitting between them. This CDR3 is 12 amino acids long. The CDR3 loop reads CASNPLAWGYTF. Here the CDR3 DNA reads TGTGCCAGCAACCCGCTTGCTTGGGGCTACACCTTC.

The rearrangement joins TRBV18 to TRBJ2-2, with 7 positions matching TRBD1. With V trimmed by 3 bases and J by 3 bases, 4 bases remained unmatched. Germline V gene sequence: CDR1 KGHSH, CDR2 LQKENI. The CDR3 totals 15 residues. The CDR3 nucleotides read TGTGCCAGCTCACCTTACAGGGGAGACACCGGGGAGCTGTTTTTT. It codes for CASSPYRGDTGELFF.

As to this clone: Other DNA sequences within the sample encode an identical CDR3. This chain links TRBV18 with TRBJ2-2, with no clear D. Germline V gene lookup returns CDR1 KGHSH and CDR2 LQKENI. V dropped 2 bases and J dropped 0 bases, with 7 bases sitting between them. The CDR3 is 15 amino acids. CDR3 DNA sequence: TGTGCCAGCTCACCAGGGCAAGCGAACACCGGGGAGCTGTTTTTT. Protein: CASSPGQANTGELFF.

This clone was seen once. The genes are TRBV19 and TRBJ2-2; perhaps TRBD1 as D (5 bases). The ends were cut back, 3 bases at V and 6 bases at J, with 11 bases in the middle. The CDR3 has 14 amino acids. Germline-derived CDR1 and CDR2 are LNHDA and SQIVND (reference sequence). This CDR3 is CASSMGRVAGELFF. The CDR3 DNA reads TGTGCCAGTAGTATGGGGCGAGTAGCCGGGGAGCTGTTTTTT.

The V call is TRBV30, the J call TRBJ2-4; a weak D match, TRBD1 (5 bases). Germline CDR1 reads GTSNPN; CDR2 reads SVGIG (reference sequence). This CDR3 has 13 residues. The germline V and J ends were trimmed by 5 bases and 7 bases, with 15 bases remaining between them. The CDR3 sequence is CAWRWAPGNIQYF. CDR3 sequence (DNA): TGTGCCTGGCGGTGGGCCCCAGGGAACATTCAGTACTTC.

The chain combines TRBV5-1 with TRBJ2-1, with D uncertain. Between the trimmed V and J ends, which lost 4 bases and 2 bases, there was a span of 13 bases. Germline assignment: CDR1 SGHRS and CDR2 YFSETQ. The CDR3 is 15 residues long. The CDR3 bases are TGCGCCAGCAGCCAATTGGGTGACACCTACAATGAGCAGTTCTTC. Translated, it gives CASSQLGDTYNEQFF.

V usage is TRBV28 and J usage is TRBJ2-7, with no clear D. Trimming shortened V by 3 bases and J by 2 bases, and 8 bases separated the two germline ends. CDR3 length: 13 residues. Germline values: CDR1 MDHEN, CDR2 SYDVKM. In DNA form, the CDR3 reads TGTGCCAGCAGTTTTGGCCTACCCTACGAGCAGTACTTC. Protein product: CASSFGLPYEQYF. Full variable domain (missing parts from reference TRBV28 and TRBJ2-7): DVKVTQSSRYLVKRTGEKVFLECVQDMDHENMFWYRQDPGLGLRLIYFSYDVKMKEKGDIPEGYSVSREKKERFSLILESASTNQTSMYLCASSFGLPYEQYFGPGTRLTVT.

This clone was picked up a small number of times. CDR3 bases: TGTGCCACCACACAGGGGGCCTCTGGAAACACCATATATTTT. Translation: CATTQGASGNTIYF. The genes are TRBV19 and TRBJ1-3; TRBD1 aligns across 9 bases. Germline V gives CDR1 LNHDA, CDR2 SQIVND (reference sequence). V was pared by 10 bases and J by 0 bases, with 4 bases of the junction left unmatched. The CDR3 spans 14 residues. The full variable domain, in which reference TRBV19 and TRBJ1-3 provide the parts outside the CDR3, is DGGITQSPKYLFRKEGQNVTLSCEQNLNHDAMYWYRQDPGQGLRLIYYSQIVNDFQKGDIAEGYSVSREKKESFPLTVTSAQKNPTAFYLCATTQGASGNTIYFGEGSWLTVV.

This chain uses TRBV18 with TRBJ2-7, with 11 bases lining up with TRBD2. The CDR3 is made up of 15 amino acids. J was trimmed by 0 bases and V by 5 bases; bases with no gene match: 3. From germline, CDR1 is KGHSH and CDR2 LQKENI. The CDR3 spells CASSVAGGSSYEQYF. CDR3 DNA: TGTGCCAGCTCAGTAGCGGGAGGGTCCTCCTACGAGCAGTACTTC.

The J gene is TRBJ1-5, the V gene TRBV4-1; the D gene is possibly TRBD1 (6 bases). Trimming left V 4 bases short and J 3 bases short, with 10 bases between. Germline values: CDR1 MGHRA, CDR2 YSYEKL. This CDR3 comprises 14 residues. The CDR3 is CASSRTVFNQPQHF. CDR3 in DNA: TGCGCCAGCAGCCGGACAGTCTTCAATCAGCCCCAGCATTTT.